This T cell receptor (beta chain) was captured by sequencing in a study of blood T cell repertoires in COVID-19. Study as a whole: The United States, Italy and Spain supplied acute and convalescent COVID-19 samples. T cells, B-cell-depleted T cells, or PBMCs supplied cDNA or gDNA.

The assay was immunoSEQ multiplex PCR, and TCRdb's table has in-frame clones only and misses some. The table includes some 260,000 clones, about 88% detected once. J lost 3 bases, V lost 2 bases, and 4 bases had no gene match. The CDR3 length is 15 residues. Germline V gene lookup returns CDR1 LNHDA and CDR2 SQIVND (reference sequence). Sequencing was performed on peripheral blood. This chain uses TRBV19 with TRBJ2-7; 10 bases align to TRBD2. This receptor was identified in a middle-aged woman who had recovered from COVID-19. The CDR3 is CASSISGLARYEQYF. The CDR3 bases are TGTGCCAGTAGTATATCGGGACTAGCGCGCTACGAGCAGTACTTC.